These 18 T cell receptor beta chains came from one sample sequenced in a study of cytomegalovirus exposure and HLA in healthy donors (dated by TCRdb to about 2017). The library came from the immunoSEQ multiplex PCR assay. The multiplex PCR relied on a mix of 60 forward primers for TCR Vbeta segments and 13 reverse primers for TCR Jbeta segments. What TCRdb holds here is the immuneACCESS table cut down to in-frame rearrangements. Part of the clones is not present; checked against another copy, under half of the missing clones reflect an unresolved V gene, and the others are unexplained. Here the sample has about 160,000 clones; about 77% occur a single time. The ten biggest clones cover around a tenth of the sample. Sequenced sample: PBMCs. The source of these receptors is a man younger than 35 in good health and CMV-seropositive.

The chain is built from TRBV5-4 and TRBJ2-5; 8 nucleotides align to TRBD2. The CDR3 is 14 amino acids. Germline V lookup: CDR1 SGHNT, CDR2 YYREEE (reference sequence). V was clipped by 1 base and J by 5 bases; unmatched bases: 4. The CDR3 sequence is CASSLRGLGETQYF. The DNA of the CDR3 is TGTGCCAGCAGCTTGAGGGGACTAGGGGAGACCCAGTACTTC.

The chain joins TRBV5-1 to TRBJ2-2; D not certain. Trimming stripped 1 base from V and 6 bases from J, with 13 bases between. CDR3 size: 15 residues. From germline, CDR1 is SGHRS and CDR2 YFSETQ. Written as DNA, the CDR3 is TGCGCCAGCAGCTTGAAAGAGGTCTGGGCCGGGGAGCTGTTTTTT. Amino acids: CASSLKEVWAGELFF.

This rearrangement joins TRBV7-9 to TRBJ2-1, with 9 nucleotides matching TRBD1. With V trimmed by 5 bases and J by 9 bases, 5 bases remained unmatched. Germline assignment: CDR1 SEHNR and CDR2 FQNEAQ (reference sequence). The length of the CDR3 is 13 residues. The CDR3 sequence: CASSDRGGGEQFF. As DNA, the CDR3 is TGTGCCAGCAGCGACAGGGGGGGTGGTGAGCAGTTCTTC. Complete variable domain (other parts from reference TRBV7-9 and TRBJ2-1): DTGVSQNPRHKITKRGQNVTFRCDPISEHNRLYWYRQTLGQGPEFLTYFQNEAQLEKSRLLSDRFSAERPKGSFSTLEIQRTEQGDSAMYLCASSDRGGGEQFFGPGTRLTVL.

The chain employs TRBV15 and TRBJ1-3; no firm D call. The V gene's germline CDR1 is LNHNV and CDR2 YYDKDF (reference sequence). The CDR3 spans 16 residues. The ends were cut back, 3 bases at V and 1 base at J, with 13 bases in the middle. The CDR3 DNA sequence: TGTGCCACCAGCAGGGAGATAATGGGTTCTGGAAACACCATATATTTT. Its protein product is CATSREIMGSGNTIYF.

CDR3: CASSQEGVANTEAFF. CDR3 DNA sequence: TGTGCCAGCAGCCAAGAAGGGGTTGCGAACACTGAAGCTTTCTTT. The chain combines TRBV4-2 with TRBJ1-1, with TRBD1 as a possible D gene (5 bases). This CDR3 contains 15 residues. Trimming left V 0 bases short and J 1 base short, with 9 bases between. Germline assignment: CDR1 LGHNA and CDR2 YNFKEQ.

The chain links TRBV28 to TRBJ2-5, with D possibly matching TRBD2 (6 bases). The CDR3 is 12 residues long. Deletions cut 5 bases from V and 3 bases from J, with 7 bases between. Germline values: CDR1 MDHEN, CDR2 SYDVKM. In DNA form, the CDR3 reads TGTGCCAGCAGTGGGGGGAAAGAGACCCAGTACTTC. This sequence encodes CASSGGKETQYF.

This clone was observed a single time. The rearrangement links TRBV5-1 to TRBJ2-1; TRBD2 matches 9 bases. Germline CDR1 reads SGHRS; CDR2 reads YFSETQ. The CDR3 runs 18 residues. With V trimmed by 4 bases and J by 8 bases, 19 bases remained unmatched. In DNA, the CDR3 is TGCGCCAGCAGCCCGGGGCTAGCGGGAAGTCCCCCTGTGGATGAGCAGTTCTTC. The encoded protein is CASSPGLAGSPPVDEQFF.

The chain joins TRBV5-1 to TRBJ1-1; D is perhaps TRBD1 (5 bases). The CDR3 is 15 amino acids. Trimming removed 1 base at V and 1 base at J, with 11 bases between. The germline gives CDR1 SGHRS, CDR2 YFSETQ. CDR3 residues: CASSLLGGGNTEAFF. CDR3 bases: TGCGCCAGCAGCTTGTTGGGCGGGGGGAACACTGAAGCTTTCTTT. The full variable domain, its missing parts supplied by reference TRBV5-1 and TRBJ1-1, is KAGVTQTPRYLIKTRGQQVTLSCSPISGHRSVSWYQQTPGQGLQFLFEYFSETQRNKGNFPGRFSGRQFSNSRSEMNVSTLELGDSALYLCASSLLGGGNTEAFFGQGTRLTVV.

The chain recombines TRBV6-1 with TRBJ2-3; 10 nucleotides align to TRBD1. Germline V gene data show CDR1 as MNHNS and CDR2 as SASEGT. V lost 3 bases, J lost 4 bases, and 4 bases stayed unmatched. This CDR3 comprises 15 residues. The CDR3 nucleotides are TGTGCCAGCAGTGACTGGGACAGGGGCCCAGATACGCAGTATTTT. The encoded protein is CASSDWDRGPDTQYF.

The rearrangement links TRBV7-9 to TRBJ1-5, with D possibly TRBD1 on 5 matching bases. The germline CDR1 and CDR2 sequences are SEHNR and FQNEAQ (reference sequence). The CDR3 contains 12 residues. With 2 bases removed from V and 6 bases from J, the gap between germline ends came to 5 bases. The CDR3 loop is CASSLQGQPQHF. The CDR3 DNA follows: TGTGCCAGCAGCTTACAGGGTCAGCCCCAGCATTTT.

A few counts support this clone. The chain carries TRBV28 and TRBJ1-1; no definite D call. Germline V gives CDR1 MDHEN, CDR2 SYDVKM. V lost 7 bases, J lost 5 bases, and 14 bases lay in between. This CDR3 comprises 13 residues. The CDR3 loop is CASNQRFRTEAFF. As DNA, the CDR3 is TGTGCCAGCAACCAGCGTTTTCGAACTGAAGCTTTCTTT.

This rearrangement joins TRBV28 to TRBJ1-5; a possible D gene is TRBD1 (5 bases). Germline CDR1 and CDR2: MDHEN and SYDVKM. The V gene lost 5 bases and the J gene lost 5 bases, with 13 bases spanning the gap. This CDR3 comprises 14 residues. CDR3 sequence: CASSLIQEYQPQHF. The CDR3 coding sequence is TGTGCCAGCAGTCTTATACAGGAATATCAGCCCCAGCATTTT.

The rearrangement links TRBV9 to TRBJ2-7, with D maybe TRBD2 (5 bases). Trimming took off 3 bases at V and 5 bases at J, with 18 bases between the two ends. CDR3 length: 15 amino acids. The germline CDR1 and CDR2 sequences are SGDLS and YYNGEE. The CDR3 loop is CASSDKASSVDEQYF. DNA for the CDR3: TGTGCCAGCAGCGACAAGGCTAGCAGCGTCGACGAGCAGTACTTC.

This chain uses TRBV18 with TRBJ2-7; 10 nucleotides agree with TRBD2. The length of the CDR3 is 17 residues. V trimming: 3 bases; J trimming: 3 bases; junction bases outside the gene matches: 11. Germline V lookup: CDR1 KGHSH, CDR2 LQKENI. The CDR3 reads CASSPPSGSTGGYEQYF. The CDR3 DNA reads as TGTGCCAGCTCACCCCCTAGCGGGAGTACAGGTGGCTACGAGCAGTACTTC.

This rearrangement joins TRBV7-9 to TRBJ2-6; tentatively, D is TRBD2 (6 bases). The V end was cut by 5 bases, the J end by 0 bases, with 14 bases between. The CDR3 has 17 amino acids. Germline V gives CDR1 SEHNR, CDR2 FQNEAQ (reference sequence). The CDR3, as DNA: TGTGCCAGCAGCCCTCCGGGACTGTACTCTGGGGCCAACGTCCTGACTTTC. Residues: CASSPPGLYSGANVLTF.

The chain uses TRBV9 and TRBJ1-2, with D possibly matching TRBD1 (5 bases). Trimming took 3 bases from V and 4 from J, leaving 16 bases between them. The CDR3 spans 15 residues. Germline values: CDR1 SGDLS, CDR2 YYNGEE. Here the CDR3 DNA reads TGTGCCAGCAGCGGGAGAGTCGGGGGAGGCTATGGCTACACCTTC. Translation gives CASSGRVGGGYGYTF.

The chain links TRBV5-4 to TRBJ2-5; 7 bases line up with TRBD1. CDR1 SGHNT and CDR2 YYREEE come from the germline V gene (reference sequence). The CDR3 contains 15 residues. With 4 bases clipped from V and 3 bases from J, the junction kept 9 bases outside the gene matches. The CDR3 sequence is CASSPPQGSEETQYF. The CDR3, as DNA: TGTGCCAGCAGCCCCCCACAGGGGTCGGAAGAGACCCAGTACTTC.

The J gene is TRBJ1-3, the V gene TRBV28; a weak D match, TRBD1 (6 bases). V was trimmed by 5 bases and J by 1 base, leaving 9 bases between them. The CDR3 has 14 residues. In germline, CDR1 is MDHEN, CDR2 SYDVKM. CDR3 sequence (DNA): TGTGCCAGCAGTGGGACATCTTCTGGAAACACCATATATTTT. Encoded protein: CASSGTSSGNTIYF.